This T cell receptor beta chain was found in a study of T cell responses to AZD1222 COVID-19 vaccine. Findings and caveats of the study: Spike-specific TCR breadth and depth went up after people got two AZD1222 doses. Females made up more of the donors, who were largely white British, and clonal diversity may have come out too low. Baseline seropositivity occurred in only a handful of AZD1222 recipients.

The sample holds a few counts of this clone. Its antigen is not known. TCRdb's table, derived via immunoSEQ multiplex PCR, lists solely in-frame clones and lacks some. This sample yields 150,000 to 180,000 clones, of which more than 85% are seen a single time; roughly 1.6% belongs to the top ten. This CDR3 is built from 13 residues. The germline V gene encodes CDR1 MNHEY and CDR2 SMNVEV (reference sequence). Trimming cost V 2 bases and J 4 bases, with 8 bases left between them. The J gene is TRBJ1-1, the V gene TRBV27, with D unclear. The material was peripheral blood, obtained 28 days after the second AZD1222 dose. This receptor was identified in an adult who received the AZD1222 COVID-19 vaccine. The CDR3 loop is CASSLRSGTEAFF. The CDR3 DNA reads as TGTGCCAGCAGTTTACGGTCCGGCACTGAAGCTTTCTTT.